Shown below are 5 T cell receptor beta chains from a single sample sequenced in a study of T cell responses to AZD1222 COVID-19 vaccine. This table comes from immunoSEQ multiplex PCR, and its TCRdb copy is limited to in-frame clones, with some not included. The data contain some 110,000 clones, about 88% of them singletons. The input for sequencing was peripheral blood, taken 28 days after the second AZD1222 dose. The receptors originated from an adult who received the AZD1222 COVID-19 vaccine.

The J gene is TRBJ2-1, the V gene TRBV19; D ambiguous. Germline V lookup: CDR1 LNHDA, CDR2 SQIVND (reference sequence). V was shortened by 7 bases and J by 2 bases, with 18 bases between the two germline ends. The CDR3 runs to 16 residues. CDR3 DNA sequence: TGTGCCAGTACCTCCCCCTTAGCTACTACCTACAATGAGCAGTTCTTC. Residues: CASTSPLATTYNEQFF. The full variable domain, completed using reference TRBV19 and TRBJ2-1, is DGGITQSPKYLFRKEGQNVTLSCEQNLNHDAMYWYRQDPGQGLRLIYYSQIVNDFQKGDIAEGYSVSREKKESFPLTVTSAQKNPTAFYLCASTSPLATTYNEQFFGPGTRLTVL.

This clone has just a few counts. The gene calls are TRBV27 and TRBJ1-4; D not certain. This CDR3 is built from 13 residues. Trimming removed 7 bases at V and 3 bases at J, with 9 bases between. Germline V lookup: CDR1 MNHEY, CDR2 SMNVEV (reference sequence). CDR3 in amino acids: CASKRAANEKLFF. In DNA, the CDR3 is TGTGCCAGCAAAAGGGCCGCTAATGAAAAACTGTTTTTT. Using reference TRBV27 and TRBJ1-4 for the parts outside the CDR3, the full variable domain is EAQVTQNPRYLITVTGKKLTVTCSQNMNHEYMSWYRQDPGLGLRQIYYSMNVEVTDKGDVPEGYKVSRKEKRNFPLILESPSPNQTSLYFCASKRAANEKLFFGSGTQLSVL.

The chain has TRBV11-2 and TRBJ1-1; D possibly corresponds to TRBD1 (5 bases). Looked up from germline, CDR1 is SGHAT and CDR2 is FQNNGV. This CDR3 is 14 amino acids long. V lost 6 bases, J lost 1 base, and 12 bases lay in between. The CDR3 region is CASSQRGQNTEAFF. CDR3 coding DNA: TGTGCCAGCAGTCAACGAGGACAGAACACTGAAGCTTTCTTT.

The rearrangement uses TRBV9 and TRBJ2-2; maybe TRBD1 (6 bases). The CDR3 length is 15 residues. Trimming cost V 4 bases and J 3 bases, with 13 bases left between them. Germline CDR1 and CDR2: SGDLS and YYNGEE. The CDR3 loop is CASSFRDTHTGELFF. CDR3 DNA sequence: TGTGCCAGCAGCTTCCGGGACACACACACCGGGGAGCTGTTTTTT.

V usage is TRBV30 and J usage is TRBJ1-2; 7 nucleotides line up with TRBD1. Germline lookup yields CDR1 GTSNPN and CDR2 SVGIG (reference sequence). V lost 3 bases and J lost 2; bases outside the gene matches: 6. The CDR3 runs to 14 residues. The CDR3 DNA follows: TGTGCCTGGAGCTATCTCAGGGGGAACTATGGCTACACCTTC. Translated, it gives CAWSYLRGNYGYTF.